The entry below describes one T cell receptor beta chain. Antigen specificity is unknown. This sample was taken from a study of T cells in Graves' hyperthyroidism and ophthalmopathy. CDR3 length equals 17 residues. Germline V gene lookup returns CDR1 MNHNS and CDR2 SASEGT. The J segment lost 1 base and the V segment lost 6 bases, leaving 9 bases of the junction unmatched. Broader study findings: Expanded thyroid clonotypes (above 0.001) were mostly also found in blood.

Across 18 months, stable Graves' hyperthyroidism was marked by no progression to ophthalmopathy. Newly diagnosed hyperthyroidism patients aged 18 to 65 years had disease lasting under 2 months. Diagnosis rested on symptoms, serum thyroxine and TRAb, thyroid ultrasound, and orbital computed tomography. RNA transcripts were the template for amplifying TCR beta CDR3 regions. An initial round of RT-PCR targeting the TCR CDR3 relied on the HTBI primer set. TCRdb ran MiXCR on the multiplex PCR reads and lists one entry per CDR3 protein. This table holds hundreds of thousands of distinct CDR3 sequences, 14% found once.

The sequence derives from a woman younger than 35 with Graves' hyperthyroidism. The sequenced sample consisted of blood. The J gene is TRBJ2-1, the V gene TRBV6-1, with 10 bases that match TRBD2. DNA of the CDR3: TGTGCCAGCAGCCAAAGCCCTAGCGGGAGTTCCTACAATGAGCAGTTCTTC. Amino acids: CASSQSPSGSSYNEQFF.